This T cell receptor beta chain was captured by sequencing in a study of shared clonotypes between healthy human individuals. Looking at the study overall: The study enrolled a couple of women and a few men aged 18 to 49.

Naive CD8 cells were CD45RO-negative, positively selected for CCR7, excluding terminally differentiated effector memory CD45RA+ cells. General observations from the study: Represented diversity, genetic and exposure-history alike, was limited by few donors. Clonotype sharing among donors was expected to depend on sequencing depth.

On this clone: Its antigen is still unknown.

Some 30,000 T cell genomes, or approximately 0.2 ug DNA, went into the sorted-subset replicate PCRs. This table comes from immunoSEQ multiplex PCR, and its TCRdb copy is limited to in-frame clones, with some not included. The table includes about 2 million clones, about 95% detected once. Trimming removed 4 bases from V and 2 bases from J, with 12 bases in between. This CDR3 is 14 amino acids long. From germline, CDR1 is LNHDA and CDR2 SQIVND (reference sequence). The chain has TRBV19 and TRBJ2-7; maybe TRBD1 (7 bases). The sample was naive CD8+ T cells sorted from blood. This clonotype originated in a young man in good health. The CDR3 loop reads CASSTGGTPYEQYF. For the CDR3, the DNA is TGTGCCAGTAGTACAGGGGGGACCCCCTACGAGCAGTACTTC.